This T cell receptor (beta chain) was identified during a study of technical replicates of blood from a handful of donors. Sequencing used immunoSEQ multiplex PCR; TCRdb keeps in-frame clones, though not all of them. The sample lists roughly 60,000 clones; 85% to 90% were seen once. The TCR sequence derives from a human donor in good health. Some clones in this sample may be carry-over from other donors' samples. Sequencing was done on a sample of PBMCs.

CDR3: CASSQEAGRDIGELFF. For the CDR3, the DNA is TGTGCCAGCAGCCAAGAAGCCGGGAGGGATATCGGGGAGCTGTTTTTT. The chain employs TRBV4-2 and TRBJ2-2; 8 bases are shared with TRBD2. V lost 0 bases to trimming and J lost 7 bases; unmatched junction nucleotides: 7. Germline CDR1 LGHNA, CDR2 YNFKEQ. The CDR3 is 16 residues long.